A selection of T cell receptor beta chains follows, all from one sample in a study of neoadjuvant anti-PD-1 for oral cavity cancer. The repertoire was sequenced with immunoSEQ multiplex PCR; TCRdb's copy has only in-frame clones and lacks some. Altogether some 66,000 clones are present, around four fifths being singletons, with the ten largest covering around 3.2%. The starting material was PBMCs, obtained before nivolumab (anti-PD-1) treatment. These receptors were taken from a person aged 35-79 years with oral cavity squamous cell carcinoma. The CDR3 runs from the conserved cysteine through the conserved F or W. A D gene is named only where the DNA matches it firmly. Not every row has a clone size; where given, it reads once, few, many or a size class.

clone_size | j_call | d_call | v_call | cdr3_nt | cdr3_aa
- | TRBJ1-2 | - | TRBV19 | TGTGCCAGTACCAGGACAGTGAACTATGGCTACACCTTC | CASTRTVNYGYTF
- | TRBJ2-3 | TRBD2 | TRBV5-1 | TGCGCCAGCAGCCCGGACGCGGCGGGAGATAGAGATACGCAGTATTTT | CASSPDAAGDRDTQYF
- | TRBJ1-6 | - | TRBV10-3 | TGTGCCATCAGTGAGACAGGGCGGTGGTCACCCCTCCACTTT | CAISETGRWSPLHF
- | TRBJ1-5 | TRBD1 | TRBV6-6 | TGTGCCAGCAGTATACAGGACAGGGGATATCAGCCCCAGCATTTT | CASSIQDRGYQPQHF
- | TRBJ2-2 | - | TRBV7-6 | TGTGCCAGCAGCTTAGGTTACGGGGATCGGCCCGGGGAGCTGTTTTTT | CASSLGYGDRPGELFF
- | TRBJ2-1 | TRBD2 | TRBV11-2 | TGTGCCAGCAGCTCGCTAGCGGGCCTCTACAATGAGCAGTTCTTC | CASSSLAGLYNEQFF
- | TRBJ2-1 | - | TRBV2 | TGTGCCAGCAGTCCCTTCAATGAGCAGTTCTTC | CASSPFNEQFF
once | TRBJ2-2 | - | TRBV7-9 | TGTGCCAGCAGCCATAGGACCGCGGCGGCGAACACCGGGGAGCTGTTTTTT | CASSHRTAAANTGELFF
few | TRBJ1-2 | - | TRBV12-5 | TGTGCTAGTGGGACTGACGGCTATGGCTACACCTTC | CASGTDGYGYTF
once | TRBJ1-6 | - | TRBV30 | TGTGCCTGGAGTTTCCGTGACTCCTATAATTCACCCCTCCACTTT | CAWSFRDSYNSPLHF
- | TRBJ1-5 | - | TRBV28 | TGTGCCAGCAGTTTCCAGGGTAACGCGGATCAGCCCCAGCATTTT | CASSFQGNADQPQHF
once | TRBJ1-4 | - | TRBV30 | TGTGCCTGGAGTGCAACAGGGAATCGTGAAAAACTGTTTTTT | CAWSATGNREKLFF